The 5 T cell receptor beta chains below come from one sample, sequenced in a study of Ad26.COV2.S vaccination and SARS-CoV-2 variants. TCRdb's copy holds only in-frame clones and misses some; the assay was immunoSEQ multiplex PCR. The sample records fewer than 600,000 clones, about nine tenths being singletons. Stated treatment: 15 to 20 received Ad26.COV2.S at low or high dose, single or two shots; about five received placebo; per-sample allocation not given. Specimen acquisition occurred on day 63 following the initial vaccine or placebo injection. Sequenced material: peripheral blood, taken in a trial of Ad26.COV2.S vaccine versus placebo. These receptors all come from a person aged 18-65 years who received the Ad26.COV2.S COVID-19 vaccine or a placebo.

The rearrangement links TRBV28 to TRBJ2-7; D unclear. Trimming took 3 bases from V and 7 from J, leaving 16 bases between them. The CDR3 has 14 residues. Germline-derived CDR1 and CDR2 are MDHEN and SYDVKM. The CDR3 DNA is TGTGCCAGCAGTTTGACCGCGGCTGTCGGGGAGCAGTACTTC. Its translation: CASSLTAAVGEQYF.

The gene calls are TRBV10-2 and TRBJ1-2, with a weak D call TRBD1 (6 bases). Germline V CDR1 and CDR2: WSHSY, SAAADI. The CDR3 loop spans 16 amino acids. V lost 3 bases and J 1 base, leaving 15 bases between the germline ends. The CDR3 spells CASSELVAGDNYGYTF. CDR3 sequence (DNA): TGCGCCAGCAGTGAACTTGTCGCAGGGGATAACTATGGCTACACCTTC.

J is TRBJ1-1 and V is TRBV19; D is unclear. This CDR3 is 12 amino acids long. CDR1 and CDR2 (germline): LNHDA, SQIVND (reference sequence). With 6 bases removed from V and 0 bases from J, the gap between germline ends came to 5 bases. The CDR3 sequence is CASRSMNTEAFF. The CDR3, as DNA: TGTGCCAGTAGAAGCATGAACACTGAAGCTTTCTTT.

This clone was detected once. V gene TRBV5-1 combines with J gene TRBJ2-3; tentatively, D is TRBD1 (6 bases). Deletions cut 3 bases from V and 6 bases from J, with 8 bases between. The CDR3 contains 12 residues. Germline V gene data show CDR1 as SGHRS and CDR2 as YFSETQ. The DNA for the CDR3 is TGCGCCAGCAGCTGGGGGCTGGATACGCAGTATTTT. Amino acids: CASSWGLDTQYF.

This clone was seen once. V gene TRBV28 combines with J gene TRBJ2-7, with D maybe TRBD1 (6 bases). Germline loops: CDR1 MDHEN, CDR2 SYDVKM. The CDR3 has 13 residues. The ends were cut back, 7 bases at V and 2 bases at J, with 12 bases in the middle. CDR3 amino acids: CASTLQGPYEQYF. The CDR3, as DNA: TGTGCCAGCACCCTACAGGGTCCCTACGAGCAGTACTTC.